This T cell receptor beta chain was sequenced for a study of T cells in Graves' hyperthyroidism and ophthalmopathy. Overall study results and limits: A model of 13 V-J pairs discriminated ophthalmopathy from stable hyperthyroidism. Most clonotypes that expanded in the thyroid above 0.001 also showed up in blood.

Template material for amplifying TCR beta CDR3 regions consisted of RNA transcripts. The HTBI set primed first-round TCR CDR3 RT-PCR. One entry per CDR3 protein results from TCRdb running MiXCR on the multiplex PCR reads. Among around 610,000 distinct CDR3 sequences listed, roughly 14% were seen once. As to this clonotype: Its antigen is not identified.

For ophthalmopathy patients, the Clinical Activity Score was at least 3 and the NOSPECS grade at least 4; duration was under 3 months. PBMCs stemmed from around 10 ml fresh peripheral blood. The specimen sequenced was blood. The TCR sequence derives from a woman in her thirties or forties with Graves' ophthalmopathy.

The chain's CDR3 is CASSEPQYEQYF. CDR3 in DNA: TGTGCCAGCAGTGAGCCACAATACGAGCAGTACTTC. The chain links TRBV2 to TRBJ2-7, with D uncertain. The ends were cut back, 3 bases at V and 4 bases at J, with 7 bases in the middle. The germline V gene encodes CDR1 SNHLY and CDR2 FYNNEI. The CDR3 totals 12 residues.